This T cell receptor (beta chain) came from a study of CD8 T cells in Susac syndrome. Random hexamers were used to reverse transcribe the RNA input (about 0.45 to 1 ug). Amplification of TCR beta CDR3 was carried out by immunoSEQ multiplex PCR, which covered 54 Vbeta and 13 Jbeta segments. In TCRdb, the immunoSEQ multiplex PCR reads were re-called with MiXCR into one record per CDR3 protein. The sample has around 180,000 distinct CDR3 sequences; roughly 92% are singletons. Purification of the CD8+ and CD4+ T cells relied on negative isolation, and TEMRA cells underwent FACS enrichment. This CDR3 is built from 16 residues. Germline loops: CDR1 DFQATT, CDR2 SNEGSKA (reference sequence). The V gene lost 0 bases and the J gene lost 4 bases, with 18 bases spanning the gap.

The chain joins TRBV20-1 to TRBJ2-5, with D perhaps matching TRBD1 or TRBD2 (5 bases each). The sequence derives from a human donor with multiple sclerosis. The sequenced sample was CD4+ T cells from PBMCs. CDR3 in DNA: TGCAGTGCTAGAGAGGTTATCGCGGCAGGGAGAGAGACCCAGTACTTC. It translates to CSAREVIAAGRETQYF.